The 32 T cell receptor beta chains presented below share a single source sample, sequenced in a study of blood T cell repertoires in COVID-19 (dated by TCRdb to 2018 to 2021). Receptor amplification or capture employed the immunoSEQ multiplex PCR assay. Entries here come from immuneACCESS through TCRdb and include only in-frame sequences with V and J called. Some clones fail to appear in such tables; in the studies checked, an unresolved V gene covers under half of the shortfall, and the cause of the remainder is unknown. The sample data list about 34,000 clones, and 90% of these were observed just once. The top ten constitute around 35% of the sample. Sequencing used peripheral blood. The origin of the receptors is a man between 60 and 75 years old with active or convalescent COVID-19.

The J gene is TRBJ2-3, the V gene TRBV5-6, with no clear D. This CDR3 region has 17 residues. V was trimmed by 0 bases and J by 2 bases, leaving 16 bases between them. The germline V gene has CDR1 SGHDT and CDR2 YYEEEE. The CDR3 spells CASSLAMAGPYTDTQYF. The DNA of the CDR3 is TGTGCCAGCAGCTTGGCCATGGCAGGCCCTTACACAGATACGCAGTATTTT.

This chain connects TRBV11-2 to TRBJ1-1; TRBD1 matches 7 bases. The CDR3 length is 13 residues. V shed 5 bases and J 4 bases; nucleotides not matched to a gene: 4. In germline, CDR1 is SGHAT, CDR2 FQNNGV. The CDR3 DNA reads TGTGCCAGCAGCCCGACAGGGTTCACTGAAGCTTTCTTT. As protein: CASSPTGFTEAFF.

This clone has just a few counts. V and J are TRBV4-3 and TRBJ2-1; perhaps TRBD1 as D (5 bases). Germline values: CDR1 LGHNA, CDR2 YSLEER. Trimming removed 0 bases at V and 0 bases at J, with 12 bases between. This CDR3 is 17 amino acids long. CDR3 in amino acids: CASSQDQGFSSYNEQFF. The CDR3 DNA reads TGCGCCAGCAGCCAAGATCAGGGTTTCAGCTCCTACAATGAGCAGTTCTTC.

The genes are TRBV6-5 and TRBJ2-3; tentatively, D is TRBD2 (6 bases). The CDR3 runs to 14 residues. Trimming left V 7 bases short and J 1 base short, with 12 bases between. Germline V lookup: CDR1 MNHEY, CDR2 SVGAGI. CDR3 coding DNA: TGTGCCAGCATAACCCAGCGGGGCACAGATACGCAGTATTTT. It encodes CASITQRGTDTQYF.

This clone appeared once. In DNA form, the CDR3 reads TGTGCCAGCAGTTGGGCAGGGCGATCCGGGGAGCTGTTTTTT. Translated: CASSWAGRSGELFF. This chain joins TRBV28 and TRBJ2-2; TRBD1 is a possible D gene (5 bases). This CDR3 is 14 amino acids long. V was pared by 4 bases and J by 6 bases, with 12 bases between. The germline V gene has CDR1 MDHEN and CDR2 SYDVKM.

CDR3 amino acids: CASSLGTGGSDYGYTF. CDR3 in DNA: TGCGCCAGCAGCCTGGGAACGGGGGGATCCGACTATGGCTACACCTTC. This chain joins TRBV5-1 and TRBJ1-2; a weak D match, TRBD1 (5 bases). Germline V gene data show CDR1 as SGHRS and CDR2 as YFSETQ. The CDR3 runs 16 residues. V was shortened by 4 bases and J by 3 bases, with 19 bases between the two germline ends.

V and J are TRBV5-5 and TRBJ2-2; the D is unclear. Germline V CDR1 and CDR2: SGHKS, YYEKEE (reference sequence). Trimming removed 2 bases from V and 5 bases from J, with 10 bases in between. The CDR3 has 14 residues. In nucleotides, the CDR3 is TGTGCCAGCAGCTTCATTCTAAATACCGGGGAGCTGTTTTTT. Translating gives CASSFILNTGELFF. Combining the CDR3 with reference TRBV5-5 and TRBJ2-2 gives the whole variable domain DAGVTQSPTHLIKTRGQQVTLRCSPISGHKSVSWYQQVLGQGPQFIFQYYEKEERGRGNFPDRFSARQFPNYSSELNVNALLLGDSALYLCASSFILNTGELFFGEGSRLTVL.

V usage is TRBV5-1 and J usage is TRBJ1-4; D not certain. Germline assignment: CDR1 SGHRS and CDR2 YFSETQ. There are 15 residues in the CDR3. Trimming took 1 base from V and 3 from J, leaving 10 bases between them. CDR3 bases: TGCGCCAGCAGCTTGTTCGGGTTAGCTAATGAAAAACTGTTTTTT. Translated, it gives CASSLFGLANEKLFF.

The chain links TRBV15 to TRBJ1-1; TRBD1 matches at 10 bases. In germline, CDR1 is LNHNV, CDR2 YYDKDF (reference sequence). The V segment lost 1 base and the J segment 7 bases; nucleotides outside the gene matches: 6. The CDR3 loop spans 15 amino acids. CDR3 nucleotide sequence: TGTGCCACCAGCAGAGCCGGGACAGGGGCTAATGAAGCTTTCTTT. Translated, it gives CATSRAGTGANEAFF.

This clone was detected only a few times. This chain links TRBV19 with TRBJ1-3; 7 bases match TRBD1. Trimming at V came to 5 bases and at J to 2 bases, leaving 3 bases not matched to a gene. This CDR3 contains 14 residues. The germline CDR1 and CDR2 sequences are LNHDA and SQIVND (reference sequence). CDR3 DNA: TGTGCCAGTAGTTCCGACAGGGCTGGAAACACCATATATTTT. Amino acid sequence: CASSSDRAGNTIYF.

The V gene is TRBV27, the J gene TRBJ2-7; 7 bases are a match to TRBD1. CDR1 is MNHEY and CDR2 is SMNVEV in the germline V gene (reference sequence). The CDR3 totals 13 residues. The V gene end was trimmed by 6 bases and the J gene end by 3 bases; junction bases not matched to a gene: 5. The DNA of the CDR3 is TGTGCCAGCAGACACAGGGGAATCTACGAGCAGTACTTC. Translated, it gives CASRHRGIYEQYF.

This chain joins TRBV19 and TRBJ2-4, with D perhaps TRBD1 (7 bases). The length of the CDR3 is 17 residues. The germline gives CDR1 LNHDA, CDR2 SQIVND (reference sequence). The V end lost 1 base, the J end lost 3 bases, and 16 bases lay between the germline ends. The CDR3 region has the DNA TGTGCCAGTAGTATAGTTGCGAGACAGGGAGGCAAAAACATTCAGTACTTC. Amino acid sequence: CASSIVARQGGKNIQYF.

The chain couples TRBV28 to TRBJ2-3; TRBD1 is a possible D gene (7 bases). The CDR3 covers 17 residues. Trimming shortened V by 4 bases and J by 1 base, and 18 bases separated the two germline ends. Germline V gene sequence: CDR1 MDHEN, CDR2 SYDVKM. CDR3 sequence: CASSSQGGGIGTDTQYF. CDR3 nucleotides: TGTGCCAGCAGTTCCCAGGGGGGAGGAATCGGCACAGATACGCAGTATTTT.

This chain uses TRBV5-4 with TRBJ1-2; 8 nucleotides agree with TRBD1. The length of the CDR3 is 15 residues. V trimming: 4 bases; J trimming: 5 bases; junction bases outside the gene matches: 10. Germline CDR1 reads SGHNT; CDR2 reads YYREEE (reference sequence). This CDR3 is CASSPGQGEGYGYTF. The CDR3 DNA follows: TGTGCCAGCAGCCCCGGACAGGGAGAAGGGTATGGCTACACCTTC. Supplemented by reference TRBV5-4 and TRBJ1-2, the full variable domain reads ETGVTQSPTHLIKTRGQQVTLRCSSQSGHNTVSWYQQALGQGPQFIFQYYREEENGRGNFPPRFSGLQFPNYSSELNVNALELDDSALYLCASSPGQGEGYGYTFGSGTRLTVV.

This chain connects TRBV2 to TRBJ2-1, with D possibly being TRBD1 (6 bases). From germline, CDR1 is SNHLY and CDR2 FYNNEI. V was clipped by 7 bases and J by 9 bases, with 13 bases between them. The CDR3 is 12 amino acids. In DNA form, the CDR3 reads TGTGCCAGCAACCGGGACATGGGTGAGCAGTTCTTC. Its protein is CASNRDMGEQFF.

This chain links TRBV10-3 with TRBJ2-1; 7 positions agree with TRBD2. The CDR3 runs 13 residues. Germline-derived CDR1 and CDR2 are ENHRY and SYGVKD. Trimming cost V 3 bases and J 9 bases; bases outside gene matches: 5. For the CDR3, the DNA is TGTGCCATCAGTGAAAACGGGGAGGGTGAGCAGTTCTTC. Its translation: CAISENGEGEQFF.

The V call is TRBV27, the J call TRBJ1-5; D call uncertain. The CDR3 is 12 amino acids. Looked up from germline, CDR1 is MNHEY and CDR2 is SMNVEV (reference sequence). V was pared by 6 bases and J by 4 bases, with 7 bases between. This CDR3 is CASSPINQPQHF. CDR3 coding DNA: TGTGCCAGCAGCCCTATTAATCAGCCCCAGCATTTT.

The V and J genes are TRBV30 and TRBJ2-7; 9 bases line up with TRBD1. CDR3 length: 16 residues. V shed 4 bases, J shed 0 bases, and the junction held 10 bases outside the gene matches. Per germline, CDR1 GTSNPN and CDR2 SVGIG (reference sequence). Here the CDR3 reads CAWTSGTGLASYEQYF. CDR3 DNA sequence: TGTGCCTGGACCAGCGGGACAGGGCTTGCCTCCTACGAGCAGTACTTC. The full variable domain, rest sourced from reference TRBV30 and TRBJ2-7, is SQTIHQWPATLVQPVGSPLSLECTVEGTSNPNLYWYRQAAGRGLQLLFYSVGIGQISSEVPQNLSASRPQDRQFILSSKKLLLSDSGFYLCAWTSGTGLASYEQYFGPGTRLTVT.

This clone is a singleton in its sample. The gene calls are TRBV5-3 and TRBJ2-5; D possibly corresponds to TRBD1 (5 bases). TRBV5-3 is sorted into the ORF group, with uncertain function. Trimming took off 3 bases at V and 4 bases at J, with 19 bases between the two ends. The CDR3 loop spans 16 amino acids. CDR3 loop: CARSCPLPGPGETQYF. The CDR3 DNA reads TGTGCCAGAAGCTGTCCTCTCCCAGGGCCAGGAGAGACCCAGTACTTC.

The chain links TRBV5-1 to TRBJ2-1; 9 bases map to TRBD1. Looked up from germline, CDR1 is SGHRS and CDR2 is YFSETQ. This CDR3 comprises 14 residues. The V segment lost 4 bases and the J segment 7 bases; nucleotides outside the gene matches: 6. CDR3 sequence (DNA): TGCGCCAGCAGCCATGGGACAGGGAAGAATGAGCAGTTCTTC. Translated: CASSHGTGKNEQFF.

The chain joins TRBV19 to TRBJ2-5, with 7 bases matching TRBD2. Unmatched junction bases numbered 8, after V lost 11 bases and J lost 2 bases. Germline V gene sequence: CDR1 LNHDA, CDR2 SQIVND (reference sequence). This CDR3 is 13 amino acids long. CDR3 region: CACRSGNQETQYF. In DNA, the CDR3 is TGTGCCTGCCGAAGCGGGAATCAAGAGACCCAGTACTTC.

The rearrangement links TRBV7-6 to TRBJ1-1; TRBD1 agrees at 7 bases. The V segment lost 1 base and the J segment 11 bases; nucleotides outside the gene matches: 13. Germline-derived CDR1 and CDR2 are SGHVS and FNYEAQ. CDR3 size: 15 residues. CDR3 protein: CASSLGQGGIRGAFF. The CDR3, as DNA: TGTGCCAGCAGCTTAGGGCAGGGGGGAATTCGTGGGGCTTTCTTT.

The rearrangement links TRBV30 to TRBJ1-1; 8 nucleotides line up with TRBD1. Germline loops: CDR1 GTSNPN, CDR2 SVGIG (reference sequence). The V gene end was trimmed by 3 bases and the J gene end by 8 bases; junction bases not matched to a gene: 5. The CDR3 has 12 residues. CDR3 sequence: CAWSAQGAEAFF. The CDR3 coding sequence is TGTGCCTGGAGCGCGCAGGGGGCCGAAGCTTTCTTT. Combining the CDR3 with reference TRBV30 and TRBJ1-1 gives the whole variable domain SQTIHQWPATLVQPVGSPLSLECTVEGTSNPNLYWYRQAAGRGLQLLFYSVGIGQISSEVPQNLSASRPQDRQFILSSKKLLLSDSGFYLCAWSAQGAEAFFGQGTRLTVV.

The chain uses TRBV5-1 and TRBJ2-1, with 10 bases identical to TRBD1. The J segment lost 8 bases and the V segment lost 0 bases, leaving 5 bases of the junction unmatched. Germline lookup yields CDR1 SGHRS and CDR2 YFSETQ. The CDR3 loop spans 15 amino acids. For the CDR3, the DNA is TGCGCCAGCAGCTTGGGACAGGGGGCGTACGATGAGCAGTTCTTC. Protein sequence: CASSLGQGAYDEQFF. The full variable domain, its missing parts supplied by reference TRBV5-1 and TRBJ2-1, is KAGVTQTPRYLIKTRGQQVTLSCSPISGHRSVSWYQQTPGQGLQFLFEYFSETQRNKGNFPGRFSGRQFSNSRSEMNVSTLELGDSALYLCASSLGQGAYDEQFFGPGTRLTVL.

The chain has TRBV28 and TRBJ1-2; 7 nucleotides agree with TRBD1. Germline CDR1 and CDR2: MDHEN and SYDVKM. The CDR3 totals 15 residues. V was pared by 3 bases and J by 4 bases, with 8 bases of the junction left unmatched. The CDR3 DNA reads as TGTGCCAGCAGTTTGCGCCCCCGGACAGGCTATGGCTACACCTTC. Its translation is CASSLRPRTGYGYTF.

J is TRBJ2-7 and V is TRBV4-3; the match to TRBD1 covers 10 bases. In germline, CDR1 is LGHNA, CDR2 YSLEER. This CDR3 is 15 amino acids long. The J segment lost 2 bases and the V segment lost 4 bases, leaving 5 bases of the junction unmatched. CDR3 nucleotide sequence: TGCGCCAGCAGCCTTCGGACAGGGGGACCCTACGAGCAGTACTTC. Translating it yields CASSLRTGGPYEQYF.

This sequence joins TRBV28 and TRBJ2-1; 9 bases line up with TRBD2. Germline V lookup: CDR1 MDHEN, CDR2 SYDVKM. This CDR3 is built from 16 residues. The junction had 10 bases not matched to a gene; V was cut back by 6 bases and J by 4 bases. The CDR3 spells CASSPWGGRDYNEQFF. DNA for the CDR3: TGTGCCAGCAGCCCTTGGGGCGGGAGGGATTACAATGAGCAGTTCTTC.

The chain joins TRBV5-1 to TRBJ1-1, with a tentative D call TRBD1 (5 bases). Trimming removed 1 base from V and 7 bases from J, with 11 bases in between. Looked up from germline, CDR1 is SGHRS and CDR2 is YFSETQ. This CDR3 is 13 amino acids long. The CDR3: CASSLRPRDEAFF. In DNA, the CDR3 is TGCGCCAGCAGCTTGAGGCCCAGGGATGAAGCTTTCTTT.

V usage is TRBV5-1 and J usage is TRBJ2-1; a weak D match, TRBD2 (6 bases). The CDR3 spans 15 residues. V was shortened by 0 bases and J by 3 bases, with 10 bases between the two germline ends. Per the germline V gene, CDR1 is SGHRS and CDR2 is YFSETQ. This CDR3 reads CASSLVAGLYNEQFF. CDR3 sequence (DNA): TGCGCCAGCAGCTTGGTTGCGGGGCTCTACAATGAGCAGTTCTTC.

The CDR3 coding sequence is TGTGCCAGCAGTTACCGGACAGGGGGCATAAGCTCTGGAAACACCATATATTTT. This encodes CASSYRTGGISSGNTIYF. The genes are TRBV7-8 and TRBJ1-3; 11 nucleotides agree with TRBD1. The CDR3 totals 18 residues. With V trimmed by 6 bases and J by 0 bases, 10 bases remained unmatched. The germline V gene encodes CDR1 SGHVS and CDR2 FQNEAQ.

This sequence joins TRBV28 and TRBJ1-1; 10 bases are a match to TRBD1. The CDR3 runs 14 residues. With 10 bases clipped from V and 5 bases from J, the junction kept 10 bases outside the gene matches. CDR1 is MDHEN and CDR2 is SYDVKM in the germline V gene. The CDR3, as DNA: TGTGCCACCCTCGACAGGGGGCGAGGGACTGAAGCTTTCTTT. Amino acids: CATLDRGRGTEAFF.

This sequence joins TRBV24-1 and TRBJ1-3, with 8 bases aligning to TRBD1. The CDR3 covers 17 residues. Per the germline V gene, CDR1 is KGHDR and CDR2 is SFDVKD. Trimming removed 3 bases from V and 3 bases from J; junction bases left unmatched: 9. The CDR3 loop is CATSDPRTGIVGNTIYF. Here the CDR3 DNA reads TGTGCCACCAGTGATCCTCGGACAGGGATCGTTGGAAACACCATATATTTT.